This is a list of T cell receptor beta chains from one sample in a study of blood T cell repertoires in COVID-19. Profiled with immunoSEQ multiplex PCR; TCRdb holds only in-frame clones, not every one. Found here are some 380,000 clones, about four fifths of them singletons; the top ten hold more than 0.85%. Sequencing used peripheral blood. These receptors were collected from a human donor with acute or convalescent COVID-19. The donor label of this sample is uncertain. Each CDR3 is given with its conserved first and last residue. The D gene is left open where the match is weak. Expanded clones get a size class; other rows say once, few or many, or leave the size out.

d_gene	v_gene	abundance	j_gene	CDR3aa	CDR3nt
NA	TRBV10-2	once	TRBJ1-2	CASIGQTRSGYTF	TGCGCCAGCATAGGACAGACTCGGTCTGGCTACACCTTC
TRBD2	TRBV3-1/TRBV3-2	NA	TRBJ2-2	CASSLELLAGELSGELFF	TGTGCCAGCAGCCTGGAACTACTAGCGGGGGAACTTTCCGGGGAGCTGTTTTTT
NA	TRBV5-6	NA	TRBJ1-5	CASSLTVMTGNQPQHF	TGTGCCAGCAGCCTTACGGTCATGACGGGGAATCAGCCCCAGCATTTT
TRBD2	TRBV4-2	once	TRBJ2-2	CASSQAGSGNPIYTGELFF	TGTGCCAGCAGCCAAGCTGGTAGCGGGAACCCTATCTACACCGGGGAGCTGTTTTTT
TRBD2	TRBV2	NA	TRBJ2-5	CASSPPGLAKETQYF	TGTGCCAGCAGTCCACCGGGACTAGCTAAAGAGACCCAGTACTTC
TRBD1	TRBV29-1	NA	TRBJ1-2	CSVDRPGTGGYGYTF	TGCAGCGTTGACCGCCCCGGGACAGGGGGCTATGGCTACACCTTC
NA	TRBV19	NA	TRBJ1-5	CASSISRAQPQHF	TGTGCCAGTAGTATATCCAGGGCCCAGCCCCAGCATTTT
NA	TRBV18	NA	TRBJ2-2	CASSPFTFPSNTGELFF	TGTGCCAGCTCACCATTTACATTCCCCTCGAACACCGGGGAGCTGTTTTTT
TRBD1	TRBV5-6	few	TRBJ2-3	CASSPDRGVADTQYF	TGTGCCAGCAGCCCGGACAGGGGAGTTGCAGATACGCAGTATTTT
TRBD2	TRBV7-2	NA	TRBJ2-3	CASSLLTGLAGGTDTQYF	TGTGCCAGCAGCTTGTTGACCGGACTAGCGGGAGGCACAGATACGCAGTATTTT
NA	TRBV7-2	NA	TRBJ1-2	CASSRTWTERGYTF	TGTGCCAGCAGCAGAACCTGGACAGAACGTGGCTACACCTTC
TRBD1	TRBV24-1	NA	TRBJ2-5	CASMWGQGGQETQYF	TGTGCCTCGATGTGGGGACAGGGAGGCCAAGAGACCCAGTACTTC
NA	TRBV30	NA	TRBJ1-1	CASRAFYGGTEAFF	TGTGCCTCCCGGGCCTTCTACGGAGGCACTGAAGCTTTCTTT